Shown below are 29 T cell receptor beta chains from a single sample sequenced in a study of shared clonotypes between healthy human individuals (dated by TCRdb to about 2020). Preparation of the library involved the immunoSEQ multiplex PCR assay. TCRdb retrieved this table from immuneACCESS and kept in-frame rearrangements only. Not all clones are present; in checked studies, unresolved V genes account for under half, and no reason is known for the remainder. The sample records some 580,000 clones, around 97% of which are singletons. Clones ranked in the top ten supply 0.057% of the sample. The sequencing sample was made of naive CD4+ T cells sorted from blood. Sample cell subset or site, as interpreted from the label and publication: CD45RA+ positively selected. The receptors were sampled from a woman aged 25 to 39 in good health.

The gene calls are TRBV4-1 and TRBJ2-7; D possibly corresponds to TRBD1 (6 bases). Germline CDR1 and CDR2: MGHRA and YSYEKL. This CDR3 is 15 amino acids long. V was clipped by 5 bases and J by 8 bases, with 22 bases between them. The CDR3 is CASSAPGTSPGKQYF. Written as DNA, the CDR3 is TGCGCCAGCAGCGCCCCCGGGACATCGCCAGGGAAGCAGTACTTC.

This chain uses TRBV11-2 with TRBJ2-6; the match to TRBD1 covers 7 bases. This CDR3 is 18 amino acids long. V dropped 5 bases and J dropped 2; count of bases not matched to a gene: 12. CDR1 is SGHAT and CDR2 is FQNNGV in the germline V gene. DNA for the CDR3: TGTGCCAGCAGCGTCCTAAGGGGGCAGGGGACTGGGGCCAACGTCCTGACTTTC. Amino acids: CASSVLRGQGTGANVLTF.

A remark on this clone: A read error may produce the germline difference seen at one junction end. The V and J genes are TRBV28 and TRBJ1-4, with D perhaps matching TRBD1 (6 bases). This CDR3 has 15 amino acids. Germline loops: CDR1 MDHEN, CDR2 SYDVKM. The CDR3 DNA is TGTGCCAGCAGAGGAGGAACAGGGCCTAACGAAAAACTGTTTTTT. This codes for CASRGGTGPNEKLFF.

The chain links TRBV19 to TRBJ2-7; the D gene is possibly TRBD1 (6 bases). V was cut by 3 bases and J by 6 bases, with 15 bases left in between. CDR3 length equals 14 residues. The germline gives CDR1 LNHDA, CDR2 SQIVND (reference sequence). The CDR3 loop is CASSMRQDHTEQYF. CDR3 DNA: TGTGCCAGTAGTATGCGACAGGATCACACCGAGCAGTACTTC.

The rearrangement uses TRBV30 and TRBJ1-4; D is perhaps TRBD1 (5 bases). Trimming took 2 bases from V and 7 from J, leaving 14 bases between them. The CDR3 sequence is 14 residues long. The germline V gene encodes CDR1 GTSNPN and CDR2 SVGIG (reference sequence). This chain's CDR3 is CAWSSRVRVEKLFF. CDR3 in DNA: TGTGCCTGGAGTTCCCGAGTCAGGGTTGAAAAACTGTTTTTT.

This clone was seen a single time. The chain links TRBV28 to TRBJ2-3; D is perhaps TRBD1 (6 bases). V dropped 4 bases and J dropped 4 bases, with 9 bases sitting between them. Germline CDR1 is MDHEN and CDR2 is SYDVKM. This CDR3 has 13 residues. This chain's CDR3 is CASSSQGPDTQYF. The CDR3, as DNA: TGTGCCAGCAGTTCGCAGGGGCCAGATACGCAGTATTTT.

This clone was counted once. The V and J genes are TRBV29-1 and TRBJ2-7; tentatively, D is TRBD1 (5 bases). The CDR3 is 12 residues long. Trimming shortened V by 6 bases and J by 4 bases, and 13 bases separated the two germline ends. Germline assignment: CDR1 SQVTM and CDR2 ANQGSEA. In DNA, the CDR3 is TGCAGCGTCAGGTTCAAGGGGTACGAGCAGTACTTC. It codes for CSVRFKGYEQYF.

The chain is built from TRBV7-2 and TRBJ1-3; 8 nucleotides agree with TRBD1. The CDR3 length is 17 residues. Germline V CDR1 and CDR2: SGHTA, FQGNSA. The J segment lost 0 bases and the V segment lost 5 bases, leaving 9 bases of the junction unmatched. The CDR3, as DNA: TGTGCCAGCAGCCCCCAGACAGGGGCCGACTCTGGAAACACCATATATTTT. Translation gives CASSPQTGADSGNTIYF.

The CDR3 is CASRDRGETQYF. CDR3 in DNA: TGCGCCAGCCGGGACAGGGGAGAGACCCAGTACTTC. The gene calls are TRBV10-2 and TRBJ2-5; 10 bases map to TRBD1. The CDR3 consists of 12 residues. With 8 bases clipped from V and 4 bases from J, the junction kept 1 base outside the gene matches. CDR1 is WSHSY, CDR2 SAAADI, per germline.

The chain links TRBV27 to TRBJ2-1, with 8 bases identical to TRBD2. The germline V gene has CDR1 MNHEY and CDR2 SMNVEV (reference sequence). V shed 4 bases and J 0 bases; nucleotides not matched to a gene: 8. This CDR3 has 17 residues. In DNA form, the CDR3 reads TGTGCCAGCAGTTCCGTTAGCGGGGCCCGCTCCTACAATGAGCAGTTCTTC. This translates into CASSSVSGARSYNEQFF.

The rearrangement links TRBV7-8 to TRBJ1-4; 8 bases match TRBD1. The CDR3 has 16 residues. The germline V gene has CDR1 SGHVS and CDR2 FQNEAQ. With V trimmed by 1 base and J by 5 bases, 6 bases remained unmatched. The CDR3: CASSLVGTGLNEKLFF. The CDR3, as DNA: TGTGCCAGCAGCTTAGTGGGGACAGGCCTGAATGAAAAACTGTTTTTT.

The chain has TRBV2 and TRBJ2-3; D uncertain. Germline CDR1 SNHLY, CDR2 FYNNEI. The CDR3 totals 14 residues. The V and J ends lost 7 bases and 2 bases respectively, with 13 bases between them. CDR3 protein: CASTGPAATDTQYF. The CDR3 DNA is TGTGCCAGCACGGGTCCGGCAGCCACAGATACGCAGTATTTT.

The chain uses TRBV4-2 and TRBJ1-4; D gene uncertain. CDR3 size: 16 residues. CDR1 LGHNA and CDR2 YNFKEQ come from the germline V gene. Between the trimmed V and J ends, which lost 4 bases and 4 bases, there was a span of 16 bases. CDR3 nucleotides: TGTGCCAGCAGCCTGGCAAGGGCGACCATTAATGAAAAACTGTTTTTT. It encodes CASSLARATINEKLFF.

This clone was recorded once. The gene calls are TRBV6-5 and TRBJ1-1; D unresolved. The V and J ends lost 6 bases and 1 base respectively, with 12 bases between them. There are 14 residues in the CDR3. Germline assignment: CDR1 MNHEY and CDR2 SVGAGI. The CDR3 DNA follows: TGTGCCAGCAGGAAACAGCAAGGGAACACTGAAGCTTTCTTT. Its translation is CASRKQQGNTEAFF.

This clone was observed once. This chain joins TRBV1 and TRBJ2-3; the table assigns TRBD2, which was not confirmed against the DNA. TRBV1 is a pseudogene. The CDR3 is 17 residues long. This chain's CDR3 is CTSSHHLSGFSTDTQYF. Here the CDR3 DNA reads TGCACCAGCAGCCATCACCTTAGCGGGTTTAGCACAGATACGCAGTATTTT.

The chain couples TRBV27 to TRBJ2-7; 8 bases line up with TRBD1. Germline V gives CDR1 MNHEY, CDR2 SMNVEV (reference sequence). J was trimmed by 10 bases and V by 5 bases; bases with no gene match: 10. This CDR3 comprises 13 residues. The CDR3 spells CASSPGTGFTQYF. CDR3 DNA: TGTGCCAGCAGTCCTGGGACAGGTTTTACTCAGTACTTC.

The chain joins TRBV5-1 to TRBJ2-7; perhaps D is TRBD1 or TRBD2 (5 bases each). The V and J ends lost 0 bases and 3 bases respectively, with 10 bases between them. Per germline, CDR1 SGHRS and CDR2 YFSETQ. The length of the CDR3 is 14 residues. The CDR3: CASSLGEGYYEQYF. CDR3 bases: TGCGCCAGCAGCTTGGGCGAGGGGTACTACGAGCAGTACTTC. Full variable domain (outside the CDR3, taken from reference TRBV5-1 and TRBJ2-7): KAGVTQTPRYLIKTRGQQVTLSCSPISGHRSVSWYQQTPGQGLQFLFEYFSETQRNKGNFPGRFSGRQFSNSRSEMNVSTLELGDSALYLCASSLGEGYYEQYFGPGTRLTVT.

V is TRBV27 and J is TRBJ1-4, with TRBD1 matching 10 bases. V lost 8 bases to trimming and J lost 5 bases; unmatched junction nucleotides: 2. CDR1 and CDR2 from the germline V gene are MNHEY and SMNVEV (reference sequence). This CDR3 comprises 13 residues. The CDR3 region is CASRGQGNEKLFF. The CDR3 DNA sequence: TGTGCCAGCCGGGGACAGGGGAATGAAAAACTGTTTTTT. The variable domain in full, completed from reference TRBV27 and TRBJ1-4, reads EAQVTQNPRYLITVTGKKLTVTCSQNMNHEYMSWYRQDPGLGLRQIYYSMNVEVTDKGDVPEGYKVSRKEKRNFPLILESPSPNQTSLYFCASRGQGNEKLFFGSGTQLSVL.

This chain uses TRBV19 with TRBJ2-2, with 7 bases lining up with TRBD1. After removal of 6 bases from V and 1 base from J, the junction contained 5 bases not matched to a gene. Germline V gene data show CDR1 as LNHDA and CDR2 as SQIVND (reference sequence). The CDR3 has 15 amino acids. The CDR3 bases are TGTGCCAGTAGCCGGGACAGAGGGAACACCGGGGAGCTGTTTTTT. Amino acids: CASSRDRGNTGELFF.

The chain employs TRBV6-5 and TRBJ2-2; D is possibly TRBD1 or TRBD2 (5 bases each). The CDR3 sequence is 15 residues long. V was cut by 0 bases and J by 2 bases, with 7 bases left in between. CDR1 MNHEY and CDR2 SVGAGI come from the germline V gene. The CDR3 DNA follows: TGTGCCAGCAGTTACTCCGGGGCCAACACCGGGGAGCTGTTTTTT. Amino acids: CASSYSGANTGELFF.

V gene TRBV15 combines with J gene TRBJ2-7, with 9 bases that match TRBD1. The ends lost 3 bases at V and 1 base at J; junction bases unmatched: 4. The CDR3 has 15 amino acids. Germline values: CDR1 LNHNV, CDR2 YYDKDF (reference sequence). The CDR3: CATSSPGTGSYEQYF. For the CDR3, the DNA is TGTGCCACCAGCAGTCCAGGGACAGGGTCCTACGAGCAGTACTTC.

The chain joins TRBV7-9 to TRBJ2-2; 10 bases map to TRBD2. With 5 bases clipped from V and 10 bases from J, the junction kept 10 bases outside the gene matches. The CDR3 length is 15 residues. CDR1 is SEHNR, CDR2 FQNEAQ, per germline (reference sequence). The CDR3 here is CASSPAGGPISELFF. The CDR3 DNA is TGTGCCAGCAGCCCAGCGGGAGGGCCGATCTCGGAGCTGTTTTTT.

This chain uses TRBV28 with TRBJ2-1; tentatively, D is TRBD2 (5 bases). Trimming pared 6 bases from V and 8 bases from J, leaving 11 bases between. In germline, CDR1 is MDHEN, CDR2 SYDVKM. The length of the CDR3 is 12 residues. DNA for the CDR3: TGTGCCAGCAGCCGACTTAGCGATGAGCAGTTCTTC. Protein product: CASSRLSDEQFF.

The chain employs TRBV5-4 and TRBJ2-7; 11 nucleotides match TRBD2. CDR1 is SGHNT, CDR2 YYREEE, per germline (reference sequence). V lost 4 bases and J lost 0; bases outside the gene matches: 6. This CDR3 has 16 residues. Here the CDR3 reads CASSQAGTSGSYEQYF. The CDR3 DNA reads TGTGCCAGCAGCCAAGCCGGGACTAGCGGCTCCTACGAGCAGTACTTC.

This clone was observed once. The V and J genes are TRBV28 and TRBJ2-1; 8 nucleotides match TRBD1. V shed 5 bases, J shed 6 bases, and the junction held 15 bases outside the gene matches. The germline V gene encodes CDR1 MDHEN and CDR2 SYDVKM. CDR3 size: 17 residues. Here the CDR3 reads CASSLRQGSRRSNEQFF. Here the CDR3 DNA reads TGTGCCAGCAGTCTAAGACAGGGGAGTAGGAGAAGCAATGAGCAGTTCTTC.

On this clone: The sample has other DNA sequences that encode this CDR3 too. This chain uses TRBV5-1 with TRBJ2-3, with 9 nucleotides matching TRBD1. This CDR3 is built from 15 residues. Trimming took 4 bases from V and 0 from J; bases not matched to a gene: 3. In germline, CDR1 is SGHRS, CDR2 YFSETQ. CDR3: CASSPGQGSTDTQYF. The CDR3 region has the DNA TGCGCCAGCAGCCCCGGACAGGGGAGCACAGATACGCAGTATTTT. Variable domain in full (rest from reference TRBV5-1 and TRBJ2-3): KAGVTQTPRYLIKTRGQQVTLSCSPISGHRSVSWYQQTPGQGLQFLFEYFSETQRNKGNFPGRFSGRQFSNSRSEMNVSTLELGDSALYLCASSPGQGSTDTQYFGPGTRLTVL.

The rearrangement links TRBV5-1 to TRBJ1-2; D not resolved. In germline, CDR1 is SGHRS, CDR2 YFSETQ. The CDR3 loop spans 15 amino acids. V was trimmed by 0 bases and J by 6 bases, leaving 15 bases between them. For the CDR3, the DNA is TGCGCCAGCAGCTTGGTGACGGCCGGAGCGGATGGCTACACCTTC. Amino acid sequence: CASSLVTAGADGYTF.

The rearrangement links TRBV6-1 to TRBJ2-7; D call uncertain. Trimming took off 3 bases at V and 6 bases at J, with 18 bases between the two ends. This CDR3 has 15 amino acids. From germline, CDR1 is MNHNS and CDR2 SASEGT. Here the CDR3 DNA reads TGTGCCAGCAGTGACCTGACTGACGGCCGGGTCGAGCAGTACTTC. This encodes CASSDLTDGRVEQYF.

The rearrangement links TRBV5-1 to TRBJ2-7; the match to TRBD1 covers 10 bases. The ends lost 5 bases at V and 5 bases at J; junction bases unmatched: 10. Looked up from germline, CDR1 is SGHRS and CDR2 is YFSETQ. The CDR3 sequence is 15 residues long. CDR3: CASSLTGTGENEQYF. CDR3 nucleotides: TGCGCCAGCAGTTTAACCGGGACAGGGGAGAACGAGCAGTACTTC.